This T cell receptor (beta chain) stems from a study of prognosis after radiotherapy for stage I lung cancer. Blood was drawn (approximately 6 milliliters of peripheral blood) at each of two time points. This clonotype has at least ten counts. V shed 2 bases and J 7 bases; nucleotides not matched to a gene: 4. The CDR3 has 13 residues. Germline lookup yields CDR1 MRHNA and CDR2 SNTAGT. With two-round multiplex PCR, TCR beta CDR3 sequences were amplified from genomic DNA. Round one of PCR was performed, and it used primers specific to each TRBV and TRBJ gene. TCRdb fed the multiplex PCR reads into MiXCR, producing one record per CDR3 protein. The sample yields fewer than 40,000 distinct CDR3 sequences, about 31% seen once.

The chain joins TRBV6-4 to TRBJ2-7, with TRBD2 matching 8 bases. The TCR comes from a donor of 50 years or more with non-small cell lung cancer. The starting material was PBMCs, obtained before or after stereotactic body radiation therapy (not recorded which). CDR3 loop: CASSDVAGGEQYF. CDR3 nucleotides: TGTGCCAGCAGTGACGTGGCGGGGGGTGAGCAGTACTTC.